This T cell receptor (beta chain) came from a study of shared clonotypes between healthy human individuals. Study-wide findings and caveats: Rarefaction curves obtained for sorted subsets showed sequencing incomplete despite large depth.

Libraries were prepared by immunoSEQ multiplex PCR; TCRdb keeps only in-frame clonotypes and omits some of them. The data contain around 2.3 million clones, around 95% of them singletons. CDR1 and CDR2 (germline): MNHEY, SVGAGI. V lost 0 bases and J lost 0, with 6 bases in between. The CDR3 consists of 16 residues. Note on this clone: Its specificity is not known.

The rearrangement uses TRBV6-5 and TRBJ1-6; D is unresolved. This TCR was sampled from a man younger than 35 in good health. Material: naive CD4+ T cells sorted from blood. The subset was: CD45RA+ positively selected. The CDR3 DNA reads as TGTGCCAGCAGTTACTCCTTGAGCTCCTATAATTCACCCCTCCACTTT. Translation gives CASSYSLSSYNSPLHF.